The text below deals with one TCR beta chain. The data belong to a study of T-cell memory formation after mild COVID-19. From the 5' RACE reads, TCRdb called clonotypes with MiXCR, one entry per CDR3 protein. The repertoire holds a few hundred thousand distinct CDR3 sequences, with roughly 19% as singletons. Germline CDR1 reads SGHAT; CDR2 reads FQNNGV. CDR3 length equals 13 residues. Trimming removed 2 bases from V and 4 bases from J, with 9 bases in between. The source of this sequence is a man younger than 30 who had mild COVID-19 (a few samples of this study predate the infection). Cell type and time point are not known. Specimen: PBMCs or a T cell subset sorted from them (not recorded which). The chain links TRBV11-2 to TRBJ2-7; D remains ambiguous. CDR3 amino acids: CASSLSTGYEQYF. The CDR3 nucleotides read TGTGCCAGCAGCTTAAGTACCGGGTACGAGCAGTACTTC.